This T cell receptor (beta chain) comes out of a study of cytomegalovirus exposure and HLA in healthy donors. For this clone: Its antigen is unidentified.

PCR primers comprised 60 Vbeta and 13 Jbeta primers. Libraries were prepared by immunoSEQ multiplex PCR; TCRdb keeps only in-frame clonotypes and omits some of them. In total, the table holds about 60,000 clones. At sampling all donors were nominally healthy, likely with unrecorded immune exposures. Study-level findings and limits: It is likely that the observed cluster of highly shared sequence variants was a sequencing artifact. In a later analysis, TCR beta V- and J-gene trimming was associated with a missense DCLRE1C variant.

Germline CDR1 MNHNY, CDR2 SVGAGI (reference sequence). Trimming pared 7 bases from V and 1 base from J, leaving 11 bases between. The CDR3 extends over 14 amino acids. The TCR originated in a boy aged 5-17 years in good health and CMV-seronegative. Input material: PBMCs. The chain has TRBV6-6 and TRBJ1-5; D remains ambiguous. The CDR3 region is CASKLSASNQPQHF. CDR3 DNA: TGTGCCAGCAAGCTTTCTGCCAGCAATCAGCCCCAGCATTTT.